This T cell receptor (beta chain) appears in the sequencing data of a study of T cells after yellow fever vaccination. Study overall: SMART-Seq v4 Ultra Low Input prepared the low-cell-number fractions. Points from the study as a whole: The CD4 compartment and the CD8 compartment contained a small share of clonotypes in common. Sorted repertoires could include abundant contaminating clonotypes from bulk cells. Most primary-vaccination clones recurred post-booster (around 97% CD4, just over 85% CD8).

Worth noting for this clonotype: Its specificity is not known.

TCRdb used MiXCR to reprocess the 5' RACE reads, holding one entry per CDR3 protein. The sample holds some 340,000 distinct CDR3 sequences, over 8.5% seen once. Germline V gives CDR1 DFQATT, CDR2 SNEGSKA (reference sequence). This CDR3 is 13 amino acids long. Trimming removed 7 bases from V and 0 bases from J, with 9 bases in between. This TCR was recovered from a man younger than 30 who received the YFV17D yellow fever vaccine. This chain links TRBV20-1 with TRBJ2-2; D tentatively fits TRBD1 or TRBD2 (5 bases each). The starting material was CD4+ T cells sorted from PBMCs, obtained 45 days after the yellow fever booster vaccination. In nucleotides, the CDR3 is TGCAGTGTTGGGACGACGAACACCGGGGAGCTGTTTTTT. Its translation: CSVGTTNTGELFF.